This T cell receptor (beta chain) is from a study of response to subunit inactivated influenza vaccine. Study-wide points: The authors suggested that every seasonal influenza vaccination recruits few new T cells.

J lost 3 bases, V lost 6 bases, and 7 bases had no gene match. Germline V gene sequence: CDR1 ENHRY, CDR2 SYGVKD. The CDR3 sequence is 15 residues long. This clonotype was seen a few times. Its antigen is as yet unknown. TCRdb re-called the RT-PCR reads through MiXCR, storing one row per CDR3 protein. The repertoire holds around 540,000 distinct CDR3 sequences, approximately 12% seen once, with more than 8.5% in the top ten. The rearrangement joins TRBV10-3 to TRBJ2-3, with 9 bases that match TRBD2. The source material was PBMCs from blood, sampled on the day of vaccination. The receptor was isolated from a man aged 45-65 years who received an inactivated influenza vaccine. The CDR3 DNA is TGTGCCATCAGGGTGGGGACTAGCTTTACAGATACGCAGTATTTT. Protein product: CAIRVGTSFTDTQYF.